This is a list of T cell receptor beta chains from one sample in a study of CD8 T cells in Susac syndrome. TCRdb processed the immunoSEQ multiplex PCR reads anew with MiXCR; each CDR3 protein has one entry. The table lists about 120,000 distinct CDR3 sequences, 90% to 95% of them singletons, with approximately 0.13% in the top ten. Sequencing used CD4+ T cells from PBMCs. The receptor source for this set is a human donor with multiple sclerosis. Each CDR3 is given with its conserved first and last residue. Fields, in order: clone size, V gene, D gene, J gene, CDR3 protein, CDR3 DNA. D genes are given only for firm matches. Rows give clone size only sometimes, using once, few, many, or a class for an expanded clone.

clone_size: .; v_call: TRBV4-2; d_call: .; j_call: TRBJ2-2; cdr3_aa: CASSQGPGYSTTGELFF; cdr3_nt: TGTGCCAGCAGCCAAGGCCCAGGGTATAGTACCACCGGGGAGCTGTTTTTT
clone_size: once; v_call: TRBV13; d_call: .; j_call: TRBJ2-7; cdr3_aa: CASSSQAVGVDEQYF; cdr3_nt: TGTGCCAGCAGCTCCCAGGCAGTGGGGGTGGACGAGCAGTACTTC
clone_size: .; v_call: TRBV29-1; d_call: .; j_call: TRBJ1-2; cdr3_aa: CSVGGDGSYGYTF; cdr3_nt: TGCAGCGTTGGGGGCGATGGGTCCTATGGCTACACCTTC
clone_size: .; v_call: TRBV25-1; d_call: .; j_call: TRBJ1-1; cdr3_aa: CASSEAGISAFF; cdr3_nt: TGTGCCAGCAGTGAAGCAGGAATTTCAGCTTTCTTT
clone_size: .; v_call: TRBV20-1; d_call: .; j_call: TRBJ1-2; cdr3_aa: CSADGGRANYGYTF; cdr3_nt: TGCAGTGCTGACGGCGGTCGGGCCAACTATGGCTACACCTTC
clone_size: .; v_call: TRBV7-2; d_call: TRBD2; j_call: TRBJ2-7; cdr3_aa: CASNIPGGYEQYF; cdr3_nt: TGTGCCAGCAATATCCCGGGGGGATACGAGCAGTACTTC
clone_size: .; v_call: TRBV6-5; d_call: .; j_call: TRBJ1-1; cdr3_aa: CASRTGTVPEGAFF; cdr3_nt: TGTGCCAGCAGAACCGGGACGGTCCCTGAGGGGGCTTTCTTT
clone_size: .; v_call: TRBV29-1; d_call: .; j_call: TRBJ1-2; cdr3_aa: CSVTGSDGYTF; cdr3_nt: TGCAGCGTGACAGGTTCTGATGGCTACACCTTC
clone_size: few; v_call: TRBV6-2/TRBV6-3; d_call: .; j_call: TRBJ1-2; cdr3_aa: CASNEGVNGYTF; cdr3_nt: TGTGCCAGCAATGAGGGCGTCAATGGCTACACCTTC
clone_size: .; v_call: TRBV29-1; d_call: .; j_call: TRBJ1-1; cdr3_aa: CSVAYSGHVEAFF; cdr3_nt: TGCAGCGTTGCCTACAGTGGGCATGTTGAAGCTTTCTTT
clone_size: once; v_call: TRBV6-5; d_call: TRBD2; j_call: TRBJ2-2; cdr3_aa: CASTPTSGLLRELFF; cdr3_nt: TGTGCCAGCACTCCCACTAGCGGACTACTTAGGGAGCTGTTTTTT
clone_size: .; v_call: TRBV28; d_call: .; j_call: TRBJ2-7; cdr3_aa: CASSISFPGADLYSYEQYF; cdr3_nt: TGTGCCAGCAGTATCTCCTTTCCGGGCGCAGATCTCTACTCCTACGAGCAGTACTTC
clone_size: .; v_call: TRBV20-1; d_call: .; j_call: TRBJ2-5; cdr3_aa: CSASKGQGPETQYF; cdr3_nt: TGCAGTGCTAGCAAGGGGCAGGGACCAGAGACCCAGTACTTC
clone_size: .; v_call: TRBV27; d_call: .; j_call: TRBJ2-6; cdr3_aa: CASRLGGTGANVLTF; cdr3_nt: TGTGCCAGCCGCCTGGGAGGAACTGGGGCCAACGTCCTGACTTTC
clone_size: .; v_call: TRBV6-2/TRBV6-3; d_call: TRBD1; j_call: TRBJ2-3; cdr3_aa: CASSSARRGGLDTQYF; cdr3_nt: TGTGCCAGCAGTTCCGCACGTCGAGGGGGCCTAGATACGCAGTATTTT
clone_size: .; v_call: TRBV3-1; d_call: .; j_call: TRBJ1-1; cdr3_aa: CASSHRLIMNTEAFF; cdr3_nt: TGTGCCAGCAGCCACAGACTGATCATGAACACTGAAGCTTTCTTT
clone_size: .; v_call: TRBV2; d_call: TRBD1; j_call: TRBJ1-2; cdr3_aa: CASSPLYRTGWDGYTF; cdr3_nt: TGTGCCAGCAGTCCCTTATACAGGACAGGGTGGGATGGCTACACCTTC
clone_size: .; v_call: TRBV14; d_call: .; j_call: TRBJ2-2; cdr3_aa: CASSQVGARGELFF; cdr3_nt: TGTGCCAGCAGCCAGGTCGGGGCCCGCGGGGAGCTGTTTTTT
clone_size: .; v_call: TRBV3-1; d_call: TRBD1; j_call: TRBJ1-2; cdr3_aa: CASSKVSPTGPDGYTF; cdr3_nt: TGTGCCAGCAGCAAAGTCTCACCGACAGGGCCGGATGGCTACACCTTC
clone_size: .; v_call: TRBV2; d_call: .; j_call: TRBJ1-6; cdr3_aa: CASSNWGPNSPLHF; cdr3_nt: TGTGCCAGCAGTAACTGGGGACCTAATTCACCCCTCCACTTT
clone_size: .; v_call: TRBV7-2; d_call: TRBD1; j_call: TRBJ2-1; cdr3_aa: CASSSRGEQFF; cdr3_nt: TGTGCCAGCAGCTCCAGGGGGGAGCAGTTCTTC
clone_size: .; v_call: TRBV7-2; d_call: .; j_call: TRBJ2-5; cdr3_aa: CASSLDHIRPGETQYF; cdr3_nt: TGTGCCAGCAGCTTAGACCACATACGGCCCGGGGAGACCCAGTACTTC